A selection of T cell receptor beta chains follows, all from one sample in a study of shared clonotypes between healthy human individuals. Measured with immunoSEQ multiplex PCR; TCRdb has only the in-frame clones, and not every one. The sample includes roughly 2.4 million clones, nearly 97% of them seen just once. Specimen: naive CD4+ T cells sorted from blood. These receptors were taken from a man between 18 and 35 years old in good health. Each CDR3 is given with its conserved first and last residue. The D gene is left open where the match is weak. Expanded clones are given a class, and other clones once, few, many or no size at all.

j_call,v_call,clone_size,d_call,cdr3_aa,cdr3_nt
TRBJ1-2,TRBV5-6,once,-,CASSLVDSAYGYTF,TGTGCCAGCAGCCTGGTGGACAGTGCTTATGGCTACACCTTC
TRBJ2-1,TRBV7-2,-,-,CASSSQGNEQFF,TGTGCCAGCAGCTCCCAGGGGAATGAGCAGTTCTTC
TRBJ1-6,TRBV7-8,-,-,CASSFGPRDSPLHF,TGTGCCAGCAGCTTCGGCCCCCGGGATTCACCCCTCCACTTT
TRBJ2-7,TRBV27,-,TRBD1,CASSLRVTGPYEQYF,TGTGCCAGCAGTCTTCGCGTGACAGGGCCCTACGAGCAGTACTTC
TRBJ1-5,TRBV19,once,-,CASKPGGNSNQPQHF,TGTGCCAGCAAACCTGGAGGAAATAGCAATCAGCCCCAGCATTTT
TRBJ2-5,TRBV11-2,-,-,CASSLGQRYQETQYF,TGTGCCAGCAGCTTAGGGCAGAGGTACCAAGAGACCCAGTACTTC
TRBJ2-7,TRBV6-6,-,TRBD1,CASSYRGRGYEQYF,TGTGCCAGCAGTTACAGGGGGCGAGGCTACGAGCAGTACTTC
TRBJ2-1,TRBV28,-,TRBD2,CASSRASGGANEQFF,TGTGCCAGCAGTCGGGCTAGCGGGGGGGCTAATGAGCAGTTCTTC
TRBJ2-5,TRBV30,-,-,CAWSVYSNQETQYF,TGTGCCTGGAGTGTATATAGTAACCAAGAGACCCAGTACTTC
TRBJ1-1,TRBV18,-,TRBD1,CASSLGTDPNTEAFF,TGTGCCAGCTCACTCGGGACAGATCCTAACACTGAAGCTTTCTTT
TRBJ2-7,TRBV7-2,-,TRBD2,CASSLDSLAGGSEQYF,TGTGCCAGCAGCTTAGATTCTCTAGCGGGAGGTTCCGAGCAGTACTTC
TRBJ2-5,TRBV5-1,-,TRBD2,CASSFGLAGEQETQYF,TGCGCCAGCAGCTTCGGACTAGCGGGGGAGCAAGAGACCCAGTACTTC
TRBJ2-3,TRBV19,once,TRBD1,CASSPGGGTDTQYF,TGTGCCAGTAGTCCAGGGGGTGGCACAGATACGCAGTATTTT
TRBJ2-4,TRBV5-6,-,-,CASQGSLNIQYF,TGTGCCAGCCAAGGGTCTCTGAACATTCAGTACTTC
TRBJ2-1,TRBV5-8,-,TRBD2,CASSLYRRTSGNSYNEQFF,TGTGCCAGCAGCTTGTATCGGAGGACTAGCGGGAACTCCTACAATGAGCAGTTCTTC
TRBJ2-3,TRBV10-3,-,-,CAIMMADTQYF,TGTGCCATCATGATGGCAGATACGCAGTATTTT
TRBJ2-7,TRBV7-2,-,-,CASSFGTVSYEQYF,TGTGCCAGCAGCTTCGGGACCGTCTCCTACGAGCAGTACTTC
TRBJ1-2,TRBV30,-,-,CAWSRFPEPNYGYTF,TGTGCCTGGAGTAGATTTCCAGAGCCTAACTATGGCTACACCTTC
TRBJ2-7,TRBV7-8,-,TRBD1,CASSFGQVAYEQYF,TGTGCCAGCAGCTTTGGACAGGTGGCCTACGAGCAGTACTTC
TRBJ2-2,TRBV5-4,-,-,CASSRDGLGNTGELFF,TGTGCCAGCAGCCGGGATGGCCTGGGGAACACCGGGGAGCTGTTTTTT
TRBJ2-3,TRBV7-3,-,TRBD2,CASSMTSGGRRDTQYF,TGTGCCAGCAGCATGACTAGCGGTGGACGTCGAGATACGCAGTATTTT
TRBJ2-1,TRBV5-1,-,TRBD1,CASSLAGKGQGSSYNEQFF,TGCGCCAGCAGCCTGGCAGGCAAGGGACAGGGGAGCTCCTACAATGAGCAGTTCTTC
TRBJ2-5,TRBV5-1,-,-,CASSLADSLQETQYF,TGCGCCAGCAGCTTGGCGGACAGTCTCCAAGAGACCCAGTACTTC
TRBJ1-6,TRBV5-1,-,-,CASSFEGDPNSPLHF,TGCGCCAGCAGCTTTGAGGGGGACCCTAATTCACCCCTCCACTTT
TRBJ2-5,TRBV7-2,-,TRBD2,CASSTGLAGQETQYF,TGTGCCAGCAGCACGGGACTAGCGGGCCAAGAGACCCAGTACTTC
TRBJ2-7,TRBV7-2,-,-,CASSLSGLEQYF,TGTGCCAGCAGCTTAAGTGGACTCGAGCAGTACTTC
TRBJ2-2,TRBV29-1,-,-,CSAGRVGAPNTGELFF,TGCAGCGCTGGACGGGTCGGGGCGCCGAACACCGGGGAGCTGTTTTTT
TRBJ2-7,TRBV7-2,-,-,CASSTQASYEQYF,TGTGCCAGCAGCACTCAGGCTTCCTACGAGCAGTACTTC
TRBJ2-7,TRBV30,-,-,CAWTAGYEQYF,TGTGCCTGGACGGCGGGTTACGAGCAGTACTTC
TRBJ1-2,TRBV6-1,-,TRBD1,CASSEGTGGDYGYTF,TGTGCCAGCAGTGAAGGCACAGGGGGCGACTATGGCTACACCTTC
TRBJ1-4,TRBV5-1,-,TRBD1,CASSLPSTGEEKLFF,TGCGCCAGCAGCTTGCCCTCGACAGGGGAAGAAAAACTGTTTTTT
TRBJ2-7,TRBV6-1,-,TRBD2,CASSGLSSGHTYEQYF,TGTGCCAGCAGTGGGCTCTCTAGCGGCCACACCTACGAGCAGTACTTC
TRBJ2-1,TRBV5-6,-,-,CASGLGDNNEQFF,TGTGCCAGCGGATTGGGGGACAACAATGAGCAGTTCTTC
TRBJ1-1,TRBV7-6,-,-,CASSLSLNTEAFF,TGTGCCAGCAGCTTATCCCTGAACACTGAAGCTTTCTTT
TRBJ2-7,TRBV5-1,-,-,CASRISSGTHREQYF,TGCGCCAGCAGAATCTCATCAGGGACTCATAGGGAGCAGTACTTC
TRBJ2-3,TRBV13,-,-,CASSRPGERDTQYF,TGTGCCAGCAGCAGGCCCGGGGAGAGAGATACGCAGTATTTT
TRBJ2-7,TRBV7-6,-,-,CASSSGGVNYEQYF,TGTGCCAGCAGTAGTGGGGGAGTAAACTACGAGCAGTACTTC
TRBJ2-7,TRBV30,-,-,CAWRRWDGVRHEQYF,TGTGCCTGGAGGAGGTGGGACGGTGTAAGGCACGAGCAGTACTTC